One and the same sample provided the 15 T cell receptor beta chains below, sequenced in a study of T-cell memory formation after mild COVID-19. TCRdb recomputed calls from the 5' RACE reads with MiXCR, one row per CDR3 protein. Of under 650,000 distinct CDR3 sequences detected, approximately 18% appear once; the ten largest clones hold around 12%. Sequencing was done on a sample of PBMCs or a T cell subset sorted from them (not recorded which). These receptors were collected from an adult woman who had mild COVID-19 (a few samples of this study predate the infection). Cell type and time point are not known.

This clonotype was seen a few times. This chain uses TRBV9 with TRBJ1-4; D possibly corresponds to TRBD1 (5 bases). V gave up 0 bases and J gave up 4 bases, with 10 bases separating them. Germline lookup yields CDR1 SGDLS and CDR2 YYNGEE. The CDR3 is made up of 15 amino acids. The chain's CDR3 is CASSVAGGRNEKLFF. In nucleotides, the CDR3 is TGTGCCAGCAGCGTAGCTGGGGGACGTAATGAAAAACTGTTTTTT.

The V and J genes are TRBV20-1 and TRBJ1-2, with 8 bases aligning to TRBD1. Trimming took 3 bases from V and 9 from J; bases not matched to a gene: 12. CDR3 length: 14 amino acids. Germline loops: CDR1 DFQATT, CDR2 SNEGSKA (reference sequence). CDR3 sequence reads: CSARLQGGLLSYTF. CDR3 nucleotides: TGCAGTGCTAGGTTACAGGGGGGTTTACTAAGCTACACCTTC.

The rearrangement joins TRBV7-6 to TRBJ2-2, with 8 bases lining up with TRBD1. Germline V gene lookup returns CDR1 SGHVS and CDR2 FNYEAQ. The CDR3 totals 16 residues. Unmatched junction bases numbered 4, after V lost 1 base and J lost 3 bases. The CDR3 bases are TGTGCCAGCAGCTTAGACCCAGGGGGCGACACCGGGGAGCTGTTTTTT. Protein product: CASSLDPGGDTGELFF.

The chain employs TRBV9 and TRBJ2-2, with 7 bases fitting TRBD2. This CDR3 region has 15 residues. The V gene's germline CDR1 is SGDLS and CDR2 YYNGEE. With V trimmed by 0 bases and J by 4 bases, 3 bases remained unmatched. CDR3 amino acids: CASSVVSSGTGELFF. DNA for the CDR3: TGTGCCAGCAGCGTAGTATCTAGCGGCACCGGGGAGCTGTTTTTT.

This clonotype was recorded many times. The chain joins TRBV24-1 to TRBJ2-3; D is unresolved. Germline lookup yields CDR1 KGHDR and CDR2 SFDVKD. Trimming left V 4 bases short and J 0 bases short, with 4 bases between. CDR3 length equals 13 residues. The DNA of the CDR3 is TGTGCCACCAGTGAGTCCAGCACAGATACGCAGTATTTT. Its translation is CATSESSTDTQYF.

The chain uses TRBV24-1 and TRBJ2-1, with a tentative D call TRBD1 (5 bases). CDR3 length equals 17 residues. Looked up from germline, CDR1 is KGHDR and CDR2 is SFDVKD. V gave up 2 bases and J gave up 0 bases, with 13 bases separating them. The CDR3 is CATSDSDKYFSYNEQFF. In DNA form, the CDR3 reads TGTGCCACCAGTGATTCGGACAAATATTTCTCCTACAATGAGCAGTTCTTC.

The V and J genes are TRBV15 and TRBJ1-1, with D unclear. Germline assignment: CDR1 LNHNV and CDR2 YYDKDF (reference sequence). The CDR3 contains 13 residues. The V and J ends lost 0 bases and 11 bases respectively, with 13 bases between them. The CDR3 bases are TGTGCCACCAGCAGAGAGGATGTGACCAGGGCTTTCTTT. This encodes CATSREDVTRAFF.

The V call is TRBV20-1, the J call TRBJ1-1; 8 bases align to TRBD1. The CDR3 has 18 residues. Germline CDR1 DFQATT, CDR2 SNEGSKA (reference sequence). The trim removed 0 bases at V and 2 bases at J, leaving 14 bases unmatched. CDR3 amino acids: CSARDIFFGQGHNTEAFF. DNA for the CDR3: TGCAGTGCTAGAGATATATTTTTCGGACAGGGTCATAACACTGAAGCTTTCTTT.

This rearrangement joins TRBV6-2 or TRBV6-3 to TRBJ1-2; D uncertain. The CDR3 covers 13 residues. Trimming pared 6 bases from V and 4 bases from J, leaving 12 bases between. Germline V lookup: CDR1 MNHEY, CDR2 SVGEGT. The CDR3, as DNA: TGTGCCAGCAGCCCATCAGGAATCTATGGCTACACCTTC. Translating it yields CASSPSGIYGYTF.

This clonotype was seen a handful of times. The chain combines TRBV7-9 with TRBJ2-3, with D perhaps TRBD1 (6 bases). Per germline, CDR1 SEHNR and CDR2 FQNEAQ (reference sequence). This CDR3 spans 15 amino acids. The ends were cut back, 5 bases at V and 0 bases at J, with 12 bases in the middle. In DNA form, the CDR3 reads TGTGCCAGCAGCACAGGGTCTGGGAGCACAGATACGCAGTATTTT. This sequence encodes CASSTGSGSTDTQYF.

This clonotype was found many times. The chain couples TRBV5-6 to TRBJ2-7; 11 nucleotides line up with TRBD2. The J segment lost 3 bases and the V segment lost 5 bases, leaving 4 bases of the junction unmatched. The CDR3 extends over 14 amino acids. Germline V gene lookup returns CDR1 SGHDT and CDR2 YYEEEE. CDR3 residues: CASSAGTSGYEQYF. CDR3 nucleotide sequence: TGTGCCAGCAGTGCCGGGACTAGCGGCTACGAGCAGTACTTC.

This clonotype was counted ten times or more. The J gene is TRBJ1-3, the V gene TRBV29-1; D unclear. The germline gives CDR1 SQVTM, CDR2 ANQGSEA. The CDR3 spans 13 residues. Deletions cut 4 bases from V and 2 bases from J, with 9 bases between. The CDR3 here is CSVVLGAGNTIYF. In DNA, the CDR3 is TGCAGCGTTGTGTTGGGTGCTGGAAACACCATATATTTT.

The V gene is TRBV7-8, the J gene TRBJ1-1; D not resolved. V was shortened by 3 bases and J by 6 bases, with 14 bases between the two germline ends. This CDR3 is 14 amino acids long. Per germline, CDR1 SGHVS and CDR2 FQNEAQ. CDR3 bases: TGTGCCAGCAGCTTCCGAGGTGGGTCGGCTGAAGCTTTCTTT. It encodes CASSFRGGSAEAFF.

The table lists this clonotype with a few counts. V and J are TRBV12-3 or TRBV12-4 and TRBJ1-5, with 9 bases that match TRBD1. The CDR3 contains 15 residues. With V trimmed by 5 bases and J by 6 bases, 8 bases remained unmatched. The CDR3 spells CASSRTGEVGQPQHF. In DNA form, the CDR3 reads TGTGCCAGCAGTAGGACAGGGGAGGTCGGTCAGCCCCAGCATTTT.

This chain links TRBV11-2 with TRBJ2-1; D is perhaps TRBD2 (6 bases). Trimming pared 0 bases from V and 2 bases from J, leaving 14 bases between. Germline values: CDR1 SGHAT, CDR2 FQNNGV. The CDR3 is 17 amino acids. The CDR3 DNA reads TGTGCCAGCAGCTTAGATCTTAATAGCGGAGCCTACAATGAGCAGTTCTTC. It codes for CASSLDLNSGAYNEQFF.